This entry lists 18 T cell receptor beta chains sequenced from one sample in a study of blood T cell repertoires in COVID-19 (dated by TCRdb to about 2020). The receptor library was made with the immunoSEQ multiplex PCR assay. Entries here come from immuneACCESS through TCRdb and include only in-frame sequences with V and J called. Some clones fail to appear in such tables; in the studies checked, an unresolved V gene covers under half of the shortfall, and the cause of the remainder is unknown. This sample gives roughly 190,000 clones in total; approximately 79% of them show up just once. Around an eighth of the sample lies in the top ten. Sequenced material: peripheral blood. The receptors here all came from a man aged 25-45 years with active or convalescent COVID-19.

The rearrangement joins TRBV20-1 to TRBJ2-3, with a tentative D call TRBD2 (6 bases). V lost 3 bases to trimming and J lost 5 bases, with 21 bases between them. This CDR3 has 16 residues. Germline CDR1 and CDR2: DFQATT and SNEGSKA (reference sequence). The CDR3 DNA reads TGCAGTGCTAGTCCGTCCCGGGGGAGCTGGGGAGATACGCAGTATTTT. Translated: CSASPSRGSWGDTQYF.

V and J are TRBV5-1 and TRBJ2-5, with D possibly TRBD2 on 7 matching bases. The germline gives CDR1 SGHRS, CDR2 YFSETQ. V dropped 0 bases and J dropped 5 bases, with 14 bases sitting between them. The CDR3 spans 15 residues. In nucleotides, the CDR3 is TGCGCCAGCAGCTTGGCGGGGGGCATCAGGGAGACCCAGTACTTC. Translated: CASSLAGGIRETQYF.

Regarding this clone: Other DNA sequences in this specimen translate into the identical CDR3. This sequence joins TRBV28 and TRBJ1-1, with unresolved D. The CDR3 is made up of 14 amino acids. The germline V and J ends were trimmed by 1 base and 1 base, with 7 bases remaining between them. Germline V gives CDR1 MDHEN, CDR2 SYDVKM. CDR3 residues: CASSLSTGNTEAFF. The CDR3 DNA reads TGTGCCAGCAGTTTATCCACCGGGAACACTGAAGCTTTCTTT. The full variable domain, in which reference TRBV28 and TRBJ1-1 provide the parts outside the CDR3, is DVKVTQSSRYLVKRTGEKVFLECVQDMDHENMFWYRQDPGLGLRLIYFSYDVKMKEKGDIPEGYSVSREKKERFSLILESASTNQTSMYLCASSLSTGNTEAFFGQGTRLTVV.

The CDR3 nucleotides read TGTGCCACCAGTGAACAGAACTATGGCTACACCTTC. This sequence encodes CATSEQNYGYTF. The rearrangement joins TRBV24-1 to TRBJ1-2; D unresolved. V lost 4 bases to trimming and J lost 2 bases, with 4 bases between them. Looked up from germline, CDR1 is KGHDR and CDR2 is SFDVKD. CDR3 size: 12 residues.

The rearrangement joins TRBV24-1 to TRBJ1-2; 7 bases match TRBD1. Germline V lookup: CDR1 KGHDR, CDR2 SFDVKD. Trimming at V came to 3 bases and at J to 4 bases, leaving 4 bases not matched to a gene. This CDR3 has 14 amino acids. In DNA, the CDR3 is TGTGCCACCAGTGATGTGACAGGGACCTATGGCTACACCTTC. Its protein product is CATSDVTGTYGYTF.

This rearrangement joins TRBV12-3 or TRBV12-4 to TRBJ2-2; D call uncertain. V lost 2 bases and J 5 bases, leaving 6 bases between the germline ends. The CDR3 is 13 amino acids. The CDR3 sequence: CASSLKRTGELFF. CDR3 DNA: TGTGCCAGCAGTTTAAAGAGGACCGGGGAGCTGTTTTTT.

The gene calls are TRBV18 and TRBJ2-2, with a weak D call TRBD1 (5 bases). V was shortened by 4 bases and J by 5 bases, with 8 bases between the two germline ends. Germline CDR1 is KGHSH and CDR2 is LQKENI. CDR3 size: 13 residues. In DNA, the CDR3 is TGTGCCAGCTCACGACAGACGACCGGGGAGCTGTTTTTT. Its translation: CASSRQTTGELFF.

This clone was observed a few times. Sequence at one end of the junction differs from germline and may be a read error. V and J are TRBV7-7 and TRBJ2-3; TRBD2 aligns across 9 bases. This CDR3 is 15 amino acids long. Per germline, CDR1 SSHAT and CDR2 FNYEAQ (reference sequence). In nucleotides, the CDR3 is TGTGCTAGCAGCTTAGCGGGGGCCGAGACAGATACGCAGTATTTT. It is translated as CASSLAGAETDTQYF.

The rearrangement links TRBV5-1 to TRBJ1-5; TRBD1 might be the D (5 bases). Germline V gene data show CDR1 as SGHRS and CDR2 as YFSETQ. Trimming stripped 0 bases from V and 5 bases from J, with 9 bases between. The CDR3 runs to 14 residues. The CDR3 DNA reads as TGCGCCAGCAGCTTGGCCGGGGGGGATCAGCCCCAGCATTTT. It is translated as CASSLAGGDQPQHF.

The chain employs TRBV28 and TRBJ1-6, with a weak D call TRBD1 (6 bases). The germline CDR1 and CDR2 sequences are MDHEN and SYDVKM. The CDR3 spans 15 residues. V lost 4 bases and J lost 7, with 14 bases in between. The CDR3 coding sequence is TGTGCCAGCAGTTCCCCTGACAGGAGAAATTCACCCCTCCACTTT. Translating gives CASSSPDRRNSPLHF.

The rearrangement links TRBV13 to TRBJ1-3; tentative D call: TRBD1 (6 bases). Germline CDR1 is PRHDT and CDR2 is FYEKMQ (reference sequence). CDR3 length equals 17 residues. Trimming left V 0 bases short and J 0 bases short, with 12 bases between. The CDR3 DNA reads as TGTGCCAGCAGCTTAGGCTCAGGGGCTTACTCTGGAAACACCATATATTTT. The encoded protein is CASSLGSGAYSGNTIYF.

The chain employs TRBV27 and TRBJ1-6; D gene unclear. Germline loops: CDR1 MNHEY, CDR2 SMNVEV (reference sequence). CDR3 length equals 14 residues. Trimming removed 4 bases at V and 0 bases at J, with 4 bases between. The CDR3: CASSSSSYNSPLHF. DNA for the CDR3: TGTGCCAGCAGTTCGAGCTCCTATAATTCACCCCTCCACTTT.

The gene calls are TRBV9 and TRBJ2-2, with a possible D match to TRBD2 (5 bases). There are 16 residues in the CDR3. Germline CDR1 SGDLS, CDR2 YYNGEE. The V end was cut by 0 bases, the J end by 7 bases, with 16 bases between. The CDR3 region has the DNA TGTGCCAGCAGCGTAGAAGGGCTAGCTTTCGGCGGGGAGCTGTTTTTT. Its protein product is CASSVEGLAFGGELFF. The full variable domain, with the rest looked up from reference TRBV9 and TRBJ2-2, is DSGVTQTPKHLITATGQRVTLRCSPRSGDLSVYWYQQSLDQGLQFLIQYYNGEERAKGNILERFSAQQFPDLHSELNLSSLELGDSALYFCASSVEGLAFGGELFFGEGSRLTVL.

This sequence joins TRBV5-4 and TRBJ2-7, with 16 bases identical to TRBD2. V lost 1 base and J lost 2; bases outside the gene matches: 6. This CDR3 has 18 amino acids. CDR1 is SGHNT and CDR2 is YYREEE in the germline V gene (reference sequence). The CDR3 is CASSLKGLAGGPAYEQYF. For the CDR3, the DNA is TGTGCCAGCAGCTTGAAGGGACTAGCGGGAGGGCCGGCCTACGAGCAGTACTTC.

The chain is built from TRBV5-1 and TRBJ2-7; 9 nucleotides match TRBD1. Per the germline V gene, CDR1 is SGHRS and CDR2 is YFSETQ. This CDR3 comprises 15 residues. With V trimmed by 0 bases and J by 6 bases, 7 bases remained unmatched. CDR3 bases: TGCGCCAGCAGCTTGGTGGGGACAGGGCAGGGCGAGCAGTACGTC. Protein: CASSLVGTGQGEQYV.

The genes are TRBV3-1 (or the pseudogene TRBV3-2) and TRBJ1-1, with D unresolved. The germline V gene encodes CDR1 LGHDT and CDR2 YNNKEL (reference sequence). V dropped 4 bases and J dropped 1 base, with 10 bases sitting between them. This CDR3 has 14 residues. The CDR3 spells CASSPQPANTEAFF. The CDR3 nucleotides read TGTGCCAGCAGCCCACAGCCAGCGAACACTGAAGCTTTCTTT.

The chain recombines TRBV28 with TRBJ1-5; no definite D call. The germline V gene encodes CDR1 MDHEN and CDR2 SYDVKM. The CDR3 has 17 amino acids. Trimming cost V 3 bases and J 2 bases, with 17 bases left between them. The CDR3 spells CASSFRGPYAGNQPQHF. The CDR3 region has the DNA TGTGCCAGCAGTTTCAGAGGCCCCTACGCGGGCAATCAGCCCCAGCATTTT.

This clone was recorded a few times. This chain uses TRBV19 with TRBJ1-2; D remains unclear. The CDR3 has 12 amino acids. Germline V lookup: CDR1 LNHDA, CDR2 SQIVND (reference sequence). Deletions cut 7 bases from V and 7 bases from J, with 13 bases between. In DNA, the CDR3 is TGTGCCAGTAACCTCGGAAGCGCTGGCTACACCTTC. Amino acid sequence: CASNLGSAGYTF.